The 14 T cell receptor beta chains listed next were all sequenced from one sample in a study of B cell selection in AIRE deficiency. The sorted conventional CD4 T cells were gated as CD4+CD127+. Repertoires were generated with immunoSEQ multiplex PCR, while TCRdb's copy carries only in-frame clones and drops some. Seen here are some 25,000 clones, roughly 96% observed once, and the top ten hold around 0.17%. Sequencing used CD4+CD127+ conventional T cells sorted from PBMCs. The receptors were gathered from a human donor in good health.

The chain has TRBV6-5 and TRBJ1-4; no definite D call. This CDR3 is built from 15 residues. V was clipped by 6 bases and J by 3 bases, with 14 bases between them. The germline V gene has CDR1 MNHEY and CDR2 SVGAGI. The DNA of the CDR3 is TGTGCCAGCAGGCCTCACGGGGAGGCTAATGAAAAACTGTTTTTT. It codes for CASRPHGEANEKLFF.

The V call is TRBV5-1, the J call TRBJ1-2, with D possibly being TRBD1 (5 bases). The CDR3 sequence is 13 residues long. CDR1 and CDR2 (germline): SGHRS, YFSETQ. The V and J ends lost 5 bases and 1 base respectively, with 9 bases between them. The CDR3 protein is CASRADSNYGYTF. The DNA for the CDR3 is TGCGCCAGCAGGGCCGACAGTAACTATGGCTACACCTTC.

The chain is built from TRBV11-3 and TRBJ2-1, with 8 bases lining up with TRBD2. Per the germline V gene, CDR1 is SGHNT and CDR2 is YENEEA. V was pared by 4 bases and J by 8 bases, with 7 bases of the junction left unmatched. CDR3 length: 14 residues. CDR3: CASSSGGAAYEQFF. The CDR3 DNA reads TGTGCCAGCAGCTCGGGGGGGGCCGCGTATGAGCAGTTCTTC. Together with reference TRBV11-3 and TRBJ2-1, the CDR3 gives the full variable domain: EAGVVQSPRYKIIEKKQPVAFWCNPISGHNTLYWYLQNLGQGPELLIRYENEEAVDDSQLPKDRFSAERLKGVDSTLKIQPAELGDSAVYLCASSSGGAAYEQFFGPGTRLTVL.

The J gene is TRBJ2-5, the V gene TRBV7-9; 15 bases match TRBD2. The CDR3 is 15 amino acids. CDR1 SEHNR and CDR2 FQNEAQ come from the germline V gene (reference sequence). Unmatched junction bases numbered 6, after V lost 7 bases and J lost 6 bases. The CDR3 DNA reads TGTGCCAGCAATCCGGGACTAGCGGGGGGTCAGACCCAGTACTTC. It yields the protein CASNPGLAGGQTQYF.

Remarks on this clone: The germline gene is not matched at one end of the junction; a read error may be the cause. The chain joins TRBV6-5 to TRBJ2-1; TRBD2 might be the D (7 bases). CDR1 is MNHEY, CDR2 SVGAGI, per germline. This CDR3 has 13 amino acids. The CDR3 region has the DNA TGTGCCAGCAGTTACGGGGCGGGGGCCCGTATCCTCTTC. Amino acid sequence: CASSYGAGARILF.

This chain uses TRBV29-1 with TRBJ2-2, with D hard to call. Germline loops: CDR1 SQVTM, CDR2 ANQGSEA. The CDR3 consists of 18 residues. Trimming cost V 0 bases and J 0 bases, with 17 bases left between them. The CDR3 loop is CSVEDRLGSQTNTGELFF. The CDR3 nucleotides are TGCAGCGTTGAAGATCGGTTAGGCAGCCAGACGAACACCGGGGAGCTGTTTTTT.

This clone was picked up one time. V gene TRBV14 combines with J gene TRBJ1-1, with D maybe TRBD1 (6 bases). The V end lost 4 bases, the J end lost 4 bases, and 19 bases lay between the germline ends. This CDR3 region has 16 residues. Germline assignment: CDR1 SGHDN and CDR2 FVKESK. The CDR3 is CASSPRAPRGGTEAFF. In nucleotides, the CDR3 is TGTGCCAGCAGCCCCCGGGCCCCCAGGGGAGGCACTGAAGCTTTCTTT.

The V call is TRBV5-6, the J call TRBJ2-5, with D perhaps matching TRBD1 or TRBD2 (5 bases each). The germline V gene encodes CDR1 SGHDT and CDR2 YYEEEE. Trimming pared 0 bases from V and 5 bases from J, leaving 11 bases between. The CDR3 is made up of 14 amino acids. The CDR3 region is CASSLGGLEETQYF. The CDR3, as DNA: TGTGCCAGCAGCTTGGGGGGGTTGGAGGAGACCCAGTACTTC.

The CDR3 here is CASSWGLRGKQETQYF. The CDR3 nucleotides are TGCGCCAGCAGCTGGGGGTTGAGGGGGAAGCAAGAGACCCAGTACTTC. The rearrangement uses TRBV5-1 and TRBJ2-5, with D possibly matching TRBD1 (6 bases). Germline values: CDR1 SGHRS, CDR2 YFSETQ. The CDR3 runs 16 residues. V was cut by 3 bases and J by 2 bases, with 17 bases left in between.

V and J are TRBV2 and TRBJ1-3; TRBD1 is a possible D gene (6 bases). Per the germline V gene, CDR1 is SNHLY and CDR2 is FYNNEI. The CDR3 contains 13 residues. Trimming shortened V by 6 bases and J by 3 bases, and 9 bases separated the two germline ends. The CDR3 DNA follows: TGTGCCAGCAGAGCAGGGGATGGAAACACCATATATTTT. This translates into CASRAGDGNTIYF.

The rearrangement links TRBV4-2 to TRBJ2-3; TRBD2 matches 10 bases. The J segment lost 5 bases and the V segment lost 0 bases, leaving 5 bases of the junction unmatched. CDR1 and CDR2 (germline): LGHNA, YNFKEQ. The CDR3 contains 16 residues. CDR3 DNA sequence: TGTGCCAGCAGCCAAGAAGGGCAGCGGGGGGGAGATACGCAGTATTTT. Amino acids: CASSQEGQRGGDTQYF.

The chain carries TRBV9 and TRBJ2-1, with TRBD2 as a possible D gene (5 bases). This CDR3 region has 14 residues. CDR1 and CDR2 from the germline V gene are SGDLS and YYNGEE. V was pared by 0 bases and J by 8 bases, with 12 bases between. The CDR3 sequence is CASSVVASSDEQFF. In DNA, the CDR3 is TGTGCCAGCAGCGTAGTAGCTAGCAGCGATGAGCAGTTCTTC.

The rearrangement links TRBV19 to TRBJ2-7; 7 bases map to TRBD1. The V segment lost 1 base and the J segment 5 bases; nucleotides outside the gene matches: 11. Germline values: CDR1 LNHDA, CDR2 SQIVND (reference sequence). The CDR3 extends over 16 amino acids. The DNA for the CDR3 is TGTGCCAGTAGTATAGTTCCACCCACAGGGGCTAACGAGCAGTACTTC. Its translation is CASSIVPPTGANEQYF. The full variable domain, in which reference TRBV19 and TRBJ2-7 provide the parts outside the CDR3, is DGGITQSPKYLFRKEGQNVTLSCEQNLNHDAMYWYRQDPGQGLRLIYYSQIVNDFQKGDIAEGYSVSREKKESFPLTVTSAQKNPTAFYLCASSIVPPTGANEQYFGPGTRLTVT.

CDR3 DNA sequence: TGCGCCAGCAGCCAAGACCGGGGGGGTGTCTACAATGAGCAGTTCTTC. This codes for CASSQDRGGVYNEQFF. This rearrangement joins TRBV4-3 to TRBJ2-1; 8 positions agree with TRBD2. V gave up 0 bases and J gave up 3 bases; unmatched junction bases: 4. Looked up from germline, CDR1 is LGHNA and CDR2 is YSLEER. The CDR3 runs 16 residues.